A single sample gave rise to the 25 T cell receptor beta chains below, sequenced in a study of blood T cell repertoires in COVID-19. Method: immunoSEQ multiplex PCR; TCRdb's copy keeps in-frame clones and lacks some. This sample has 120,000 or so clones, with 90% found just once. Sequenced material: peripheral blood. The source is a woman aged 55-75 years with COVID-19, enrolled during active disease.

V gene TRBV5-4 combines with J gene TRBJ2-2, with a possible D match to TRBD2 (7 bases). V dropped 2 bases and J dropped 6 bases, with 11 bases sitting between them. This CDR3 region has 14 residues. CDR1 and CDR2 from the germline V gene are SGHNT and YYREEE (reference sequence). CDR3 sequence (DNA): TGTGCCAGCAGCTTTAAGGGGGGGGCCGGGGAGCTGTTTTTT. As protein: CASSFKGGAGELFF.

This clone occurred a few times. This rearrangement joins TRBV7-9 to TRBJ2-5; 7 bases match TRBD1. The CDR3 runs to 17 residues. The germline V gene encodes CDR1 SEHNR and CDR2 FQNEAQ (reference sequence). The junction had 16 bases not matched to a gene; V was cut back by 4 bases and J by 5 bases. CDR3 residues: CASSSLTGDRNGETQYF. The CDR3 DNA reads as TGTGCCAGCAGCTCCCTTACAGGGGACCGGAATGGGGAGACCCAGTACTTC. Complete variable domain (other parts from reference TRBV7-9 and TRBJ2-5): DTGVSQNPRHKITKRGQNVTFRCDPISEHNRLYWYRQTLGQGPEFLTYFQNEAQLEKSRLLSDRFSAERPKGSFSTLEIQRTEQGDSAMYLCASSSLTGDRNGETQYFGPGTRLLVL.

This clone appeared once. The rearrangement links TRBV19 to TRBJ1-3, with D hard to call. The V gene's germline CDR1 is LNHDA and CDR2 SQIVND (reference sequence). The CDR3 covers 17 residues. V was shortened by 7 bases and J by 3 bases, with 22 bases between the two germline ends. The CDR3 loop reads CASTKRAGSTFGNTIYF. The CDR3 DNA follows: TGTGCCAGTACCAAACGGGCGGGTTCCACCTTTGGAAACACCATATATTTT.

Only one count was recorded for this clone. The chain recombines TRBV18 with TRBJ2-3; maybe TRBD1 (5 bases). Germline values: CDR1 KGHSH, CDR2 LQKENI. Trimming pared 0 bases from V and 3 bases from J, leaving 10 bases between. This CDR3 region has 15 residues. The DNA for the CDR3 is TGTGCCAGCTCACCACCGGTCAGGGATACAGATACGCAGTATTTT. Residues: CASSPPVRDTDTQYF. The full variable domain, with the rest looked up from reference TRBV18 and TRBJ2-3, is NAGVMQNPRHLVRRRGQEARLRCSPMKGHSHVYWYRQLPEEGLKFMVYLQKENIIDESGMPKERFSAEFPKEGPSILRIQQVVRGDSAAYFCASSPPVRDTDTQYFGPGTRLTVL.

This rearrangement joins TRBV6-6 to TRBJ1-2; a possible D gene is TRBD1 (5 bases). Germline CDR1 is MNHNY and CDR2 is SVGAGI (reference sequence). CDR3 length: 16 residues. The ends were cut back, 5 bases at V and 7 bases at J, with 23 bases in the middle. The DNA for the CDR3 is TGTGCCAGCAGTCGAGGACACTATGAGCCGGAGGGTGGCTACACCTTC. Encoded protein: CASSRGHYEPEGGYTF.

The chain recombines TRBV7-2 with TRBJ2-1; D perhaps matches TRBD2 (6 bases). Germline loops: CDR1 SGHTA, CDR2 FQGNSA. The V gene lost 1 base and the J gene lost 2 bases, with 12 bases spanning the gap. There are 16 residues in the CDR3. CDR3 amino acids: CASSLESGGAYNEQFF. The CDR3 bases are TGTGCCAGCAGCTTAGAATCAGGAGGGGCCTACAATGAGCAGTTCTTC.

This chain joins TRBV4-2 and TRBJ2-2; no clear D. Trimming pared 2 bases from V and 1 base from J, leaving 5 bases between. This CDR3 spans 14 amino acids. The germline V gene encodes CDR1 LGHNA and CDR2 YNFKEQ. The CDR3 is CASSQIQNTGELFF. The CDR3 DNA is TGTGCCAGCAGCCAAATACAGAACACCGGGGAGCTGTTTTTT.

This clone was detected a few times. The chain combines TRBV10-3 with TRBJ2-2; 7 bases match TRBD1. This CDR3 is 15 amino acids long. The germline V gene encodes CDR1 ENHRY and CDR2 SYGVKD. The V gene end was trimmed by 10 bases and the J gene end by 0 bases; junction bases not matched to a gene: 8. The DNA for the CDR3 is TGTGCCACCCACGCCGGACAGGCGAACACCGGGGAGCTGTTTTTT. This gives the protein CATHAGQANTGELFF.

The rearrangement joins TRBV5-4 to TRBJ2-5; 9 bases line up with TRBD2. Germline CDR1 reads SGHNT; CDR2 reads YYREEE (reference sequence). V was clipped by 0 bases and J by 5 bases; unmatched bases: 5. CDR3 length: 15 residues. This chain's CDR3 is CASSLGRGGLETQYF. For the CDR3, the DNA is TGTGCCAGCAGCTTGGGGCGGGGGGGCCTGGAGACCCAGTACTTC.

V gene TRBV25-1 combines with J gene TRBJ2-7, with D perhaps matching TRBD2 (5 bases). Trimming shortened V by 5 bases and J by 4 bases, and 18 bases separated the two germline ends. Germline V CDR1 and CDR2: MGHDK, SYGVNS. The CDR3 is made up of 15 amino acids. CDR3 loop: CASSILTRRGYEQYF. The CDR3 coding sequence is TGTGCCAGCAGTATTCTCACTAGACGTGGGTACGAGCAGTACTTC.

The CDR3 coding sequence is TGTGCTAGTGGTCCCGGGACAGGGAGCTTTTCACCCCTCCACTTT. Residues: CASGPGTGSFSPLHF. The chain is built from TRBV12-5 and TRBJ1-6; 9 bases agree with TRBD1. V trimming: 5 bases; J trimming: 9 bases; junction bases outside the gene matches: 8. Germline CDR1 reads LGHNT; CDR2 reads FRNRAP. This CDR3 is 15 amino acids long. Variable domain in full (rest from reference TRBV12-5 and TRBJ1-6): DARVTQTPRHKVTEMGQEVTMRCQPILGHNTVFWYRQTMMQGLELLAYFRNRAPLDDSGMPKDRFSAEMPDATLATLKIQPSEPRDSAVYFCASGPGTGSFSPLHFGNGTRLTVT.

The V gene is TRBV5-1, the J gene TRBJ2-7, with 13 bases matching TRBD2. The V and J ends lost 4 bases and 2 bases, in that order; junction bases with no gene match: 3. Germline CDR1 is SGHRS and CDR2 is YFSETQ. CDR3 length: 15 residues. CDR3 coding DNA: TGCGCCAGCAGCCGGGGGACTAGCGGGGCCTACGAGCAGTACTTC. This codes for CASSRGTSGAYEQYF.

The rearrangement uses TRBV18 and TRBJ2-5, with 7 positions matching TRBD1. CDR3 length: 13 residues. From germline, CDR1 is KGHSH and CDR2 LQKENI. The junction had 5 bases not matched to a gene; V was cut back by 5 bases and J by 5 bases. Here the CDR3 reads CASSTRQGETQYF. The CDR3 DNA sequence: TGTGCCAGCTCAACCCGACAGGGCGAGACCCAGTACTTC.

This chain connects TRBV6-2 or TRBV6-3 to TRBJ2-1, with D perhaps TRBD2 (5 bases). The CDR3 loop spans 15 amino acids. Germline V gives CDR1 MNHEY, CDR2 SVGEGT. V was clipped by 4 bases and J by 4 bases, with 14 bases between them. CDR3 nucleotides: TGTGCCAGCAGTTCCATATCCCGAGGGTACAATGAGCAGTTCTTC. This translates into CASSSISRGYNEQFF.

Only one count was recorded for this clone. V and J are TRBV7-2 and TRBJ2-7; D is possibly TRBD2 (6 bases). Between the trimmed V and J ends, which lost 1 base and 0 bases, there was a span of 16 bases. The germline CDR1 and CDR2 sequences are SGHTA and FQGNSA. The CDR3 is 17 residues long. DNA for the CDR3: TGTGCCAGCAGCTTAGGCCCCCCTAGCGCTAGCTCCTACGAGCAGTACTTC. Its translation: CASSLGPPSASSYEQYF.

The rearrangement links TRBV28 to TRBJ1-3, with a weak D call TRBD1 (5 bases). Germline V gives CDR1 MDHEN, CDR2 SYDVKM. The length of the CDR3 is 14 residues. V was clipped by 3 bases and J by 2 bases, with 8 bases between them. CDR3 sequence: CASSLWGAGNTIYF. CDR3 bases: TGTGCCAGCAGTTTGTGGGGGGCTGGAAACACCATATATTTT.

The chain links TRBV25-1 to TRBJ2-7, with a possible D match to TRBD1 (5 bases). In germline, CDR1 is MGHDK, CDR2 SYGVNS. V lost 8 bases and J 6 bases, leaving 11 bases between the germline ends. This CDR3 has 11 residues. This CDR3 reads CASGRAREQYF. The CDR3 DNA reads TGTGCCAGCGGCAGGGCCCGCGAGCAGTACTTC.

V gene TRBV5-4 combines with J gene TRBJ1-3; D gene unclear. CDR1 is SGHNT, CDR2 YYREEE, per germline (reference sequence). The CDR3 covers 14 residues. V was shortened by 0 bases and J by 1 base, with 5 bases between the two germline ends. This CDR3 reads CASSLGQSGNTIYF. CDR3 DNA: TGTGCCAGCAGCTTGGGGCAGTCTGGAAACACCATATATTTT.

The chain joins TRBV10-3 to TRBJ2-2; the match to TRBD2 covers 9 bases. Germline V gene sequence: CDR1 ENHRY, CDR2 SYGVKD. The junction had 2 bases not matched to a gene; V was cut back by 3 bases and J by 6 bases. The CDR3 extends over 14 amino acids. This CDR3 is CAISEAGGSGELFF. As DNA, the CDR3 is TGTGCCATCAGTGAAGCGGGGGGCTCCGGGGAGCTGTTTTTT.

The chain is built from TRBV4-2 and TRBJ1-4, with TRBD1 matching over 8 bases. The CDR3 spans 16 residues. From germline, CDR1 is LGHNA and CDR2 YNFKEQ. The V segment lost 3 bases and the J segment 6 bases; nucleotides outside the gene matches: 9. The CDR3 DNA reads TGTGCCAGCAGCCATAAGCCCAGGGGGCTGGATGAAAAACTGTTTTTT. Translated: CASSHKPRGLDEKLFF.

The rearrangement joins TRBV7-2 to TRBJ1-5, with D unclear. The CDR3 runs 13 residues. The V and J ends lost 0 bases and 4 bases respectively, with 4 bases between them. The germline V gene has CDR1 SGHTA and CDR2 FQGNSA. The CDR3, as DNA: TGTGCCAGCAGCTTAGCGAGGAATCAGCCCCAGCATTTT. Its translation is CASSLARNQPQHF.

This chain links TRBV30 with TRBJ1-5, with 9 bases fitting TRBD1. The CDR3 is made up of 14 amino acids. The V gene's germline CDR1 is GTSNPN and CDR2 SVGIG (reference sequence). The ends lost 2 bases at V and 4 bases at J; junction bases unmatched: 3. CDR3 sequence: CAWSRDRANQPQHF. CDR3 bases: TGTGCCTGGAGTCGGGACAGGGCAAATCAGCCCCAGCATTTT. Based on the CDR3 plus reference TRBV30 and TRBJ1-5, the full variable domain is SQTIHQWPATLVQPVGSPLSLECTVEGTSNPNLYWYRQAAGRGLQLLFYSVGIGQISSEVPQNLSASRPQDRQFILSSKKLLLSDSGFYLCAWSRDRANQPQHFGDGTRLSIL.

The gene calls are TRBV18 and TRBJ1-1; no definite D call. Germline-derived CDR1 and CDR2 are KGHSH and LQKENI. The CDR3 runs to 15 residues. The V end lost 1 base, the J end lost 0 bases, and 9 bases lay between the germline ends. This chain's CDR3 is CASSPQREMNTEAFF. For the CDR3, the DNA is TGTGCCAGCTCACCACAACGGGAGATGAACACTGAAGCTTTCTTT.

The genes are TRBV6-6 and TRBJ1-6, with D maybe TRBD1 (5 bases). The V end lost 6 bases, the J end lost 7 bases, and 16 bases lay between the germline ends. Germline loops: CDR1 MNHNY, CDR2 SVGAGI (reference sequence). The CDR3 is 15 amino acids. CDR3 sequence: CASSRVGGENSPLHF. The CDR3 nucleotides are TGTGCCAGCAGCCGCGTGGGGGGGGAGAATTCACCCCTCCACTTT.

The CDR3 protein is CASSHPGQGATGSYNEQFF. The CDR3 DNA sequence: TGCGCCAGCAGCCACCCGGGACAGGGGGCGACAGGCTCCTACAATGAGCAGTTCTTC. J is TRBJ2-1 and V is TRBV4-1; 12 bases line up with TRBD1. This CDR3 region has 19 residues. V dropped 3 bases and J dropped 0; count of bases not matched to a gene: 9. Per the germline V gene, CDR1 is MGHRA and CDR2 is YSYEKL.